Listed here are 22 T cell receptor beta chains from one sample, sequenced in a study of vaccination effects on CD4 cells after COVID-19. Their specific antigens are unknown. Before sequencing took place, the ViraFEST assay used viral peptide pools to expand antigen-specific CD4+ T cells. Subsequent to a culture period of under twelve days, CD4+ T cells were isolated. Participants got two doses of BNT162b2 or mRNA-1273 vaccine. The assay was immunoSEQ multiplex PCR, and TCRdb's table has in-frame clones only and misses some. Of roughly 56,000 clones listed, 73% were seen once; the top ten hold about 1.2%. The sequencing used CD4+ T cells from PBMCs cultured with HCoV-229E spike peptides, collected after COVID-19 vaccination. The receptor set was obtained from a human donor who received a COVID-19 vaccine.

This chain joins TRBV11-2 and TRBJ2-1, with 8 bases that match TRBD2. This CDR3 spans 15 amino acids. The ends lost 2 bases at V and 10 bases at J; junction bases unmatched: 10. Germline CDR1 reads SGHAT; CDR2 reads FQNNGV. CDR3 bases: TGTGCCAGCAGCTTACTCGGGGGGGTAACAGGGGAGCAGTTCTTC. This sequence encodes CASSLLGGVTGEQFF.

The chain couples TRBV10-3 to TRBJ2-3; D is possibly TRBD2 (6 bases). V was clipped by 0 bases and J by 7 bases, with 17 bases between them. From germline, CDR1 is ENHRY and CDR2 SYGVKD. The CDR3 spans 16 residues. The CDR3 DNA sequence: TGTGCCATCAGTGAGTCGAGCGGACGGGGGTTAAATACGCAGTATTTT. It codes for CAISESSGRGLNTQYF.

The V gene is TRBV5-5, the J gene TRBJ1-2; possible D gene TRBD1, 5 bases. Trimming removed 0 bases from V and 3 bases from J, with 12 bases in between. CDR3 length: 15 amino acids. Germline loops: CDR1 SGHKS, CDR2 YYEKEE (reference sequence). CDR3 in DNA: TGTGCCAGCAGCTTGGCCCAACAGGCAGACTATGGCTACACCTTC. Its protein product is CASSLAQQADYGYTF. Together with reference TRBV5-5 and TRBJ1-2, the CDR3 gives the full variable domain: DAGVTQSPTHLIKTRGQQVTLRCSPISGHKSVSWYQQVLGQGPQFIFQYYEKEERGRGNFPDRFSARQFPNYSSELNVNALLLGDSALYLCASSLAQQADYGYTFGSGTRLTVV.

The chain links TRBV3-1 (or the pseudogene TRBV3-2) to TRBJ1-1, with D possibly TRBD1 on 6 matching bases. This CDR3 contains 14 residues. Trimming took off 6 bases at V and 1 base at J, with 12 bases between the two ends. Germline V CDR1 and CDR2: LGHDT, YNNKEL (reference sequence). In DNA form, the CDR3 reads TGTGCCAGCAGGCTCAGGGGCGAGAACACTGAAGCTTTCTTT. Translating it yields CASRLRGENTEAFF.

The rearrangement joins TRBV3-1 (or the pseudogene TRBV3-2) to TRBJ2-5; D is possibly TRBD1 or TRBD2 (5 bases each). Trimming removed 5 bases from V and 5 bases from J, with 18 bases in between. The CDR3 contains 15 residues. Looked up from germline, CDR1 is LGHDT and CDR2 is YNNKEL (reference sequence). Written as DNA, the CDR3 is TGTGCCAGCAGCGACCCAGTTGGGGGTGGTGAGACCCAGTACTTC. Translating it yields CASSDPVGGGETQYF.

The chain links TRBV5-1 to TRBJ2-5; 8 nucleotides agree with TRBD1. This CDR3 has 17 residues. Germline assignment: CDR1 SGHRS and CDR2 YFSETQ. Losses at the gene ends were 0 bases for V and 3 bases for J; bases not matched to a gene: 10. CDR3 DNA: TGCGCCAGCAGCTTGGGGGCCAGGGGGCCCAAGGAAGAGACCCAGTACTTC. It specifies CASSLGARGPKEETQYF.

The chain couples TRBV5-5 to TRBJ2-3; perhaps D is TRBD1 or TRBD2 (5 bases each). CDR1 and CDR2 from the germline V gene are SGHKS and YYEKEE (reference sequence). The V end was cut by 0 bases, the J end by 4 bases, with 6 bases between. This CDR3 is built from 13 residues. This CDR3 reads CASSLVGADTQYF. The CDR3, as DNA: TGTGCCAGCAGCTTGGTGGGGGCAGATACGCAGTATTTT.

This rearrangement joins TRBV29-1 to TRBJ2-4, with 11 bases matching TRBD2. V was clipped by 7 bases and J by 0 bases; unmatched bases: 17. This CDR3 is built from 19 residues. Germline values: CDR1 SQVTM, CDR2 ANQGSEA. The CDR3 DNA is TGCAGCGCCTTACTAGCGGGGGCCCTTTCCAGCTTAGCCAAAAACATTCAGTACTTC. Protein: CSALLAGALSSLAKNIQYF.

In its sample, this clone was seen once. J is TRBJ2-5 and V is TRBV9; D might be TRBD1 (6 bases). The CDR3 is made up of 16 amino acids. The V end lost 4 bases, the J end lost 2 bases, and 18 bases lay between the germline ends. Per the germline V gene, CDR1 is SGDLS and CDR2 is YYNGEE. The DNA of the CDR3 is TGTGCCAGCAGCCACCCGGGACAACCGGGACAAGAGACCCAGTACTTC. Translation: CASSHPGQPGQETQYF.

J is TRBJ2-3 and V is TRBV2; 7 positions match TRBD2. Germline loops: CDR1 SNHLY, CDR2 FYNNEI. The V and J ends lost 7 bases and 6 bases, in that order; junction bases with no gene match: 10. The CDR3 is 14 residues long. CDR3 coding DNA: TGTGCCAGCATGTACTTAACAGCGGGGGATACGCAGTATTTT. Its protein product is CASMYLTAGDTQYF.

This clone was seen only a few times. J is TRBJ1-3 and V is TRBV19; a weak D match, TRBD1 (5 bases). Per the germline V gene, CDR1 is LNHDA and CDR2 is SQIVND (reference sequence). This CDR3 region has 14 residues. The V gene lost 6 bases and the J gene lost 2 bases, with 11 bases spanning the gap. This CDR3 is CASSRAAAGNTIYF. DNA for the CDR3: TGTGCCAGTAGCAGGGCAGCCGCTGGAAACACCATATATTTT.

V and J are TRBV6-5 and TRBJ1-2; D might be TRBD1 (5 bases). The germline CDR1 and CDR2 sequences are MNHEY and SVGAGI. V gave up 6 bases and J gave up 3 bases, with 17 bases separating them. This CDR3 is 15 amino acids long. CDR3 region: CASRRGFGTDYGYTF. In DNA form, the CDR3 reads TGTGCCAGCAGGAGAGGGTTCGGGACGGACTATGGCTACACCTTC.

The V gene is TRBV7-6, the J gene TRBJ2-5, with D perhaps matching TRBD2 (5 bases). Germline V CDR1 and CDR2: SGHVS, FNYEAQ. Trimming stripped 5 bases from V and 5 bases from J, with 18 bases between. CDR3 length: 15 amino acids. CDR3 coding DNA: TGTGCCAGCAGCCGGGCGAGGGTGGGCCAGGAGACCCAGTACTTC. Residues: CASSRARVGQETQYF.

This clone was counted a few times. The chain recombines TRBV4-3 with TRBJ1-6, with D unclear. The germline CDR1 and CDR2 sequences are LGHNA and YSLEER. The CDR3 sequence is 15 residues long. Trimming removed 0 bases at V and 5 bases at J, with 8 bases between. CDR3 region: CASSQEPVNNSPLHF. DNA of the CDR3: TGCGCCAGCAGCCAAGAGCCGGTTAATAATTCACCCCTCCACTTT.

V gene TRBV5-8 combines with J gene TRBJ2-1, with 8 bases fitting TRBD1. The junction had 6 bases not matched to a gene; V was cut back by 0 bases and J by 10 bases. CDR1 SGHTS and CDR2 YDEGEE come from the germline V gene. This CDR3 is built from 14 residues. CDR3 protein: CASSLGQGFKEQFF. The DNA of the CDR3 is TGTGCCAGCAGCTTGGGACAGGGGTTTAAAGAGCAGTTCTTC.

The chain uses TRBV5-4 and TRBJ2-2; 8 bases match TRBD1. In germline, CDR1 is SGHNT, CDR2 YYREEE (reference sequence). V was clipped by 1 base and J by 5 bases; unmatched bases: 10. The CDR3 has 17 residues. The CDR3 is CASSLRQGAMGTGELFF. The CDR3 DNA reads TGTGCCAGCAGCTTGCGTCAGGGGGCGATGGGAACCGGGGAGCTGTTTTTT.

V and J are TRBV18 and TRBJ2-2, with D hard to call. The germline CDR1 and CDR2 sequences are KGHSH and LQKENI. The CDR3 extends over 16 amino acids. V lost 4 bases and J 2 bases, leaving 14 bases between the germline ends. In nucleotides, the CDR3 is TGTGCCAGCTCACGACGAGATGGGGTAAACACCGGGGAGCTGTTTTTT. It codes for CASSRRDGVNTGELFF. Based on the CDR3 plus reference TRBV18 and TRBJ2-2, the full variable domain is NAGVMQNPRHLVRRRGQEARLRCSPMKGHSHVYWYRQLPEEGLKFMVYLQKENIIDESGMPKERFSAEFPKEGPSILRIQQVVRGDSAAYFCASSRRDGVNTGELFFGEGSRLTVL.

The chain employs TRBV2 and TRBJ1-5; 8 nucleotides align to TRBD1. This CDR3 is built from 14 residues. V dropped 5 bases and J dropped 7; count of bases not matched to a gene: 7. From germline, CDR1 is SNHLY and CDR2 FYNNEI. CDR3: CASSPQGGVQPQHF. The CDR3 DNA is TGTGCCAGCAGTCCACAGGGGGGCGTACAGCCCCAGCATTTT.

The V gene is TRBV24-1, the J gene TRBJ2-7; TRBD2 is a possible D gene (5 bases). V was shortened by 9 bases and J by 4 bases, with 24 bases between the two germline ends. Germline V lookup: CDR1 KGHDR, CDR2 SFDVKD. The CDR3 loop spans 16 amino acids. The CDR3 nucleotides are TGTGCCACCGGGAGCCTAAGATCTGGACCCAATTACGAGCAGTACGTC. This codes for CATGSLRSGPNYEQYV.

J is TRBJ1-2 and V is TRBV6-6, with D tentatively TRBD1 (6 bases). This CDR3 is 15 amino acids long. Germline lookup yields CDR1 MNHNY and CDR2 SVGAGI (reference sequence). The V and J ends lost 0 bases and 0 bases respectively, with 8 bases between them. The DNA of the CDR3 is TGTGCCAGCAGTTACTCACAGGGAACTAACTATGGCTACACCTTC. Its protein is CASSYSQGTNYGYTF.

The chain carries TRBV2 and TRBJ2-6; D possibly corresponds to TRBD1 (6 bases). This CDR3 contains 17 residues. Per the germline V gene, CDR1 is SNHLY and CDR2 is FYNNEI. V was cut by 1 base and J by 0 bases, with 10 bases left in between. DNA for the CDR3: TGTGCCAGCAGTGAAGATGGACAGATCTCTGGGGCCAACGTCCTGACTTTC. This translates into CASSEDGQISGANVLTF.

The table lists this clone with a count of one. V is TRBV7-8 and J is TRBJ2-7; no firm D call. The ends were cut back, 4 bases at V and 3 bases at J, with 10 bases in the middle. The germline gives CDR1 SGHVS, CDR2 FQNEAQ. The CDR3 totals 13 residues. The CDR3 here is CASSSNRNYEQYV. The CDR3 DNA sequence: TGTGCCAGCAGCTCGAACAGAAACTACGAGCAGTACGTC.